What follows are 11 T cell receptor beta chains derived from one specimen sequenced in a study of control samples from healthy donors and cancer patients. This table comes from immunoSEQ multiplex PCR, and its TCRdb copy is limited to in-frame clones, with some not included. The table includes 160,000 or so clones, nearly 96% detected once. The source material was blood. Receptors originate from a young woman in good health.

Only one count was recorded for this clone. V and J are TRBV30 and TRBJ2-7; D is unclear. The V gene's germline CDR1 is GTSNPN and CDR2 SVGIG (reference sequence). The CDR3 is made up of 13 amino acids. V gave up 7 bases and J gave up 4 bases, with 17 bases separating them. Written as DNA, the CDR3 is TGTGCCTCCCAGAAGGGATTCGGGTACGAGCAGTACTTC. Encoded protein: CASQKGFGYEQYF.

J is TRBJ2-5 and V is TRBV4-2; the D is unclear. CDR3 length: 13 residues. V was pared by 0 bases and J by 5 bases, with 7 bases between. Germline V gene lookup returns CDR1 LGHNA and CDR2 YNFKEQ. CDR3 amino acids: CASSQDWGETQYF. DNA of the CDR3: TGTGCCAGCAGCCAAGATTGGGGTGAGACCCAGTACTTC.

The V gene is TRBV2, the J gene TRBJ2-4; 9 positions match TRBD1. This CDR3 has 16 amino acids. Germline lookup yields CDR1 SNHLY and CDR2 FYNNEI. The junction had 5 bases not matched to a gene; V was cut back by 4 bases and J by 1 base. The chain's CDR3 is CASSVGQGVAKNIQYF. The CDR3 DNA follows: TGTGCCAGCAGTGTGGGACAGGGAGTCGCCAAAAACATTCAGTACTTC.

V is TRBV5-8 and J is TRBJ2-7; D is unresolved. The CDR3 runs to 13 residues. V gave up 0 bases and J gave up 0 bases, with 4 bases separating them. CDR1 and CDR2 (germline): SGHTS, YDEGEE. The DNA of the CDR3 is TGTGCCAGCAGCTTGGGGCGCTCCTACGAGCAGTACTTC. Protein: CASSLGRSYEQYF.

V is TRBV5-1 and J is TRBJ1-1, with D perhaps matching TRBD1 (5 bases). The CDR3 contains 16 residues. V was cut by 0 bases and J by 0 bases, with 12 bases left in between. The germline CDR1 and CDR2 sequences are SGHRS and YFSETQ. The CDR3 nucleotides read TGCGCCAGCAGCTTGGCCTTTGGGGGAATGAACACTGAAGCTTTCTTT. Protein: CASSLAFGGMNTEAFF.

V is TRBV29-1 and J is TRBJ2-7, with a weak D call TRBD2 (6 bases). Germline CDR1 and CDR2: SQVTM and ANQGSEA. V dropped 4 bases and J dropped 3 bases, with 10 bases sitting between them. The CDR3 runs 12 residues. CDR3 nucleotides: TGCAGCGTTGGAGTAGCGGTCTACGAGCAGTACTTC. Amino acid sequence: CSVGVAVYEQYF.

In this sample, this clone turned up once. The rearrangement joins TRBV11-3 to TRBJ2-3; D is unresolved. V lost 4 bases and J 5 bases, leaving 10 bases between the germline ends. CDR1 and CDR2 from the germline V gene are SGHNT and YENEEA. This CDR3 has 13 residues. In nucleotides, the CDR3 is TGTGCCAGCAGCTCCCGGTCGGAAGATACGCAGTATTTT. This encodes CASSSRSEDTQYF.

This chain links TRBV10-3 with TRBJ1-3; D gene unclear. The CDR3 runs 15 residues. V lost 4 bases, J lost 0 bases, and 10 bases lay in between. Germline V gene sequence: CDR1 ENHRY, CDR2 SYGVKD. CDR3 residues: CAISGPGTSGNTIYF. CDR3 nucleotide sequence: TGTGCCATCAGTGGGCCGGGAACCTCTGGAAACACCATATATTTT.

The chain links TRBV6-2 or TRBV6-3 to TRBJ1-6; TRBD1 agrees at 8 bases. The CDR3 spans 16 residues. Germline trimming cut 7 bases from V and 7 bases from J; bases unmatched to any gene: 12. Germline CDR1 MNHEY, CDR2 SVGEGT. The CDR3, as DNA: TGTGCCAGCACCCCAAGCAGGGGGCAGGGCAATTCACCCCTCCACTTT. Translation gives CASTPSRGQGNSPLHF.

The chain has TRBV5-5 and TRBJ1-6; TRBD1 agrees at 8 bases. J lost 0 bases, V lost 4 bases, and 6 bases had no gene match. The CDR3 sequence is 17 residues long. Germline V lookup: CDR1 SGHKS, CDR2 YYEKEE (reference sequence). The CDR3: CASSTWTGSSYNSPLHF. CDR3 bases: TGTGCCAGCAGCACCTGGACAGGGAGCTCCTATAATTCACCCCTCCACTTT. The complete variable domain, with remaining parts taken from reference TRBV5-5 and TRBJ1-6, reads DAGVTQSPTHLIKTRGQQVTLRCSPISGHKSVSWYQQVLGQGPQFIFQYYEKEERGRGNFPDRFSARQFPNYSSELNVNALLLGDSALYLCASSTWTGSSYNSPLHFGNGTRLTVT.

This chain connects TRBV3-1 (or the pseudogene TRBV3-2) to TRBJ2-2; the D is unclear. The V end was cut by 4 bases, the J end by 6 bases, with 6 bases between. Looked up from germline, CDR1 is LGHDT and CDR2 is YNNKEL (reference sequence). The CDR3 has 12 residues. The CDR3, as DNA: TGTGCCAGCAGCCCGGAACCCGGGGAGCTGTTTTTT. Protein product: CASSPEPGELFF.